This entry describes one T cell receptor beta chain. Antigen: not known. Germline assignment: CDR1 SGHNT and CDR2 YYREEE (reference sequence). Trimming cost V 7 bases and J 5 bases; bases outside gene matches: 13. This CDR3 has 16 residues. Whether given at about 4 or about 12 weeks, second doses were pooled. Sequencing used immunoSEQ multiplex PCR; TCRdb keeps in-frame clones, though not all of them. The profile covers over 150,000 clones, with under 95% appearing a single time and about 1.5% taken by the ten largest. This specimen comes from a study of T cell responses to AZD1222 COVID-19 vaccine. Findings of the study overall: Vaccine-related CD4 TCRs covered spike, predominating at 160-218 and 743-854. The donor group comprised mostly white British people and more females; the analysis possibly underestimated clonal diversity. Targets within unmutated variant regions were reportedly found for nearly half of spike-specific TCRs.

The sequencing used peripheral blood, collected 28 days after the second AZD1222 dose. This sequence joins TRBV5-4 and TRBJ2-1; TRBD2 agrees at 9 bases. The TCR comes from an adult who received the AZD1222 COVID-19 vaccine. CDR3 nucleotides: TGTGCCAGCGGAGTCCAAACTAGCGGGCCCGACAATGAGCAGTTCTTC. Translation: CASGVQTSGPDNEQFF.